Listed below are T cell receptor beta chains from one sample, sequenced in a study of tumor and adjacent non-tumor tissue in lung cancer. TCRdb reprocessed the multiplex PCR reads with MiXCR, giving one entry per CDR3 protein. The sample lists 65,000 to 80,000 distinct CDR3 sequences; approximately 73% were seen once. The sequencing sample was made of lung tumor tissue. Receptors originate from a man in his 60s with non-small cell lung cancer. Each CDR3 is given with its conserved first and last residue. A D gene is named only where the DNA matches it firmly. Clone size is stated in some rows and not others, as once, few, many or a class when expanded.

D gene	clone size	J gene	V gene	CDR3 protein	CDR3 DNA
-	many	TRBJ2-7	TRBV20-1	CSARILSRSSYEQYF	TGCAGTGCTAGGATTTTGTCCCGAAGCTCCTACGAGCAGTACTTC
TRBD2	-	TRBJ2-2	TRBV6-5	CASRRGGDTGELLF	TGTGCCAGCAGACGGGGGGGAGACACCGGGGAACTGCTTTTT
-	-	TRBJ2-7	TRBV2	CASIRTPSSYEQYF	TGTGCCAGCATAAGGACTCCAAGCTCCTACGAGCAGTACTTC
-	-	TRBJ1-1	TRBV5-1	CASTLAGRPETFF	TGCGCCAGCACCTTGGCTGGGCGGCCTGAAACTTTCTTT
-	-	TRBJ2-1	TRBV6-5	CASCYWRRGGNEQFF	TGTGCCAGCTGTTACTGGAGGCGGGGTGGGAATGAGCAGTTCTTC
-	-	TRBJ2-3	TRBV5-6	CASSNGLAESDTQNF	TGTGCCAGCAGCAACGGACTTGCGGAGTCAGATACGCAGAATTTT
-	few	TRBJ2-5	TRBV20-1	CSATLRTRQATQYF	TGCAGTGCCACGCTTAGGACGCGGCAAGCGACCCAATACTTC
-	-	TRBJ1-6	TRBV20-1	CSADPGLQYSPLHF	TGCAGTGCTGACCCGGGACTTCAATATTCACCCCTCCACTTT
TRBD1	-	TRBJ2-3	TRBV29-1	CSVEVNRGVTNMQYF	TGCAGCGTTGAAGTGAACAGGGGTGTCACAAATATGCAGTATTTT
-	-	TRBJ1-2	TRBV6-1	CASSVVAGGPYGCTF	-
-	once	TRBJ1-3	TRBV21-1	CDRSSSGNTIYF	TGTGACCGCAGCTCCTCTGGAAACACAATATATTTT
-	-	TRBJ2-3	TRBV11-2	CARSLQGVVTDTQYF	TGTGCCAGGAGCCTACAGGGAGTCGTCACGGATACGCAGTATTTT
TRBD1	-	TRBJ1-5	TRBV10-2	CVSRGGNQHQHF	TGCGTCAGCAGGGGGGGAAACCAGCACCAGCATTTT
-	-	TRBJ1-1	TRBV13	CAISLTQNTEAFF	TGTGCCATCAGCTTAACACAGAACACTGAAGCTTTCTTT
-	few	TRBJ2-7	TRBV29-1	CYVDGGGIYEQYF	TGCTACGTTGACGGTGGGGGGATCTACGAGCAGTACTTC
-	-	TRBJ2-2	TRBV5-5	CASSLGSREPFF	TGTGCCAGCAGCTTAGGGTCCAGGGAGCCGTTTTTT
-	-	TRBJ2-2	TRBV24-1	CATRGGRGTGELFF	TGTGCCACCAGGGGAGGACGGGGAACCGGGGAGCTGTTTTTT
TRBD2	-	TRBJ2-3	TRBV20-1	CSVQGTSGRAADTQYF	TGCAGTGTCCAAGGGACTAGCGGGAGGGCCGCTGATACGCAGTATTTT
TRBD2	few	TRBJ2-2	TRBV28	CASSLPGLARTTGGLFF	TGTGCCAGCAGTTTACCGGGACTAGCAAGGACGACCGGGGGACTGTTTTTT
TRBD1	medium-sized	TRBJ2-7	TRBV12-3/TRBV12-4	CASSQGQGRLEQYF	TGTGCCAGCAGTCAAGGACAGGGCCGCTTAGAGCAGTACTTC
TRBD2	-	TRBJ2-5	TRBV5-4	CASNPGTSGRRETQYF	TGTGCCAGTAACCCTGGGACTAGCGGGAGGAGAGAGACCCAGTACTTC